Following are 16 T cell receptor beta chains from one sample sequenced in a study of T cell repertoires in cytomegalovirus infection. TCRdb processed the reads anew with MiXCR; each CDR3 protein has one entry. The repertoire includes 160,000 or so distinct CDR3 sequences, under 20% of them detected once, and around 19% sits in the top ten. The sequenced sample consisted of CD8+ T cells from PBMCs. The origin of the receptors is a human donor in good health (CMV status not recorded). Some clones in this sample may be carry-over from other donors' samples.

This clonotype was observed a handful of times. The V gene is TRBV7-9, the J gene TRBJ2-1; 9 positions match TRBD2. Germline values: CDR1 SEHNR, CDR2 FQNEAQ (reference sequence). CDR3 length: 15 residues. Germline trimming cut 5 bases from V and 2 bases from J; bases unmatched to any gene: 4. CDR3 sequence: CASSPSGGTYNEQFF. The CDR3 DNA reads TGTGCCAGCAGCCCAAGCGGGGGGACCTACAATGAGCAGTTCTTC.

The chain employs TRBV7-9 and TRBJ2-1, with 11 bases matching TRBD1. This CDR3 has 15 residues. Losses at the gene ends were 4 bases for V and 10 bases for J; bases not matched to a gene: 9. Germline V gene lookup returns CDR1 SEHNR and CDR2 FQNEAQ (reference sequence). CDR3 DNA sequence: TGTGCCAGCAGCTCCGGGACAGGGGGGGCCGGGGAGCAGTTCTTC. Amino acids: CASSSGTGGAGEQFF.

This clonotype was found a few times. This chain's CDR3 is CASSLVEDRDNEQFF. CDR3 sequence (DNA): TGTGCCAGCAGCTTAGTTGAGGACAGGGATAATGAGCAGTTCTTC. The chain joins TRBV7-2 to TRBJ2-1, with 8 positions matching TRBD1. V gave up 1 base and J gave up 7 bases; unmatched junction bases: 6. The CDR3 contains 15 residues. CDR1 SGHTA and CDR2 FQGNSA come from the germline V gene.

The rearrangement uses TRBV3-1 and TRBJ2-1, with D hard to call. The CDR3 extends over 17 amino acids. V lost 3 bases, J lost 1 base, and 16 bases lay in between. Germline CDR1 reads LGHDT; CDR2 reads YNNKEL (reference sequence). The CDR3 is CASSHPVAVGSYNEQFF. CDR3 bases: TGTGCCAGCAGCCACCCAGTGGCGGTGGGGTCCTACAATGAGCAGTTCTTC.

The V gene is TRBV7-9, the J gene TRBJ1-1; 7 bases line up with TRBD1. The CDR3 has 15 amino acids. Germline V gene sequence: CDR1 SEHNR, CDR2 FQNEAQ (reference sequence). The V and J ends lost 4 bases and 4 bases, in that order; junction bases with no gene match: 9. The CDR3 is CASSWVGGGITEAFF. DNA of the CDR3: TGTGCCAGCAGCTGGGTTGGAGGGGGCATCACTGAAGCTTTCTTT.

V is TRBV11-3 and J is TRBJ2-1; possibly TRBD1 for D (6 bases). The CDR3 runs 15 residues. The germline V and J ends were trimmed by 1 base and 8 bases, with 15 bases remaining between them. Germline values: CDR1 SGHNT, CDR2 YENEEA. The CDR3 here is CASSLAAGEDDEQFF. CDR3 DNA: TGTGCCAGCAGCTTAGCCGCAGGGGAAGACGATGAGCAGTTCTTC.

This clonotype was seen only a few times. CDR3 amino acids: CSAETGAYEQYF. The CDR3 coding sequence is TGCAGCGCCGAAACCGGGGCCTACGAGCAGTACTTC. This rearrangement joins TRBV29-1 to TRBJ2-7; possible D gene TRBD2, 5 bases. Deletions cut 7 bases from V and 2 bases from J, with 12 bases between. The CDR3 sequence is 12 residues long. Germline-derived CDR1 and CDR2 are SQVTM and ANQGSEA.

This clonotype was counted only a few times. The chain carries TRBV27 and TRBJ2-2; TRBD2 aligns across 9 bases. CDR3 size: 15 residues. With V trimmed by 4 bases and J by 1 base, 1 base remained unmatched. Looked up from germline, CDR1 is MNHEY and CDR2 is SMNVEV (reference sequence). CDR3 sequence (DNA): TGTGCCAGCAGTTCAGCGGGAGGGAACACCGGGGAGCTGTTTTTT. It translates to CASSSAGGNTGELFF.

This clonotype was seen only a few times. The V and J genes are TRBV6-2 or TRBV6-3 and TRBJ2-3; 9 positions agree with TRBD2. The length of the CDR3 is 16 residues. The V gene end was trimmed by 6 bases and the J gene end by 9 bases; junction bases not matched to a gene: 16. Germline V CDR1 and CDR2: MNHEY, SVGEGT. CDR3 in amino acids: CASRTLAGPARGTQYF. Written as DNA, the CDR3 is TGTGCCAGCAGAACTCTAGCGGGACCGGCCCGAGGCACGCAGTATTTT.

The chain couples TRBV11-2 to TRBJ2-2, with 9 positions matching TRBD1. In germline, CDR1 is SGHAT, CDR2 FQNNGV. The CDR3 contains 16 residues. J gave up 3 bases and V 5 bases, and 7 bases lay outside the gene matches. The CDR3: CASSRPGQGYTGELFF. CDR3 DNA: TGTGCCAGCAGCCGACCGGGACAGGGCTACACCGGGGAGCTGTTTTTT.

This chain uses TRBV7-2 with TRBJ2-3; weak D call: TRBD2 (6 bases). This CDR3 comprises 15 residues. Germline V gene sequence: CDR1 SGHTA, CDR2 FQGNSA. Trimming took 3 bases from V and 7 from J, leaving 17 bases between them. As DNA, the CDR3 is TGTGCCAGCAGCTTCCCGGCGGGACTTTCTTATACGCAGTATTTT. Translated: CASSFPAGLSYTQYF.

This sequence joins TRBV2 and TRBJ2-3, with a tentative D call TRBD2 (6 bases). The CDR3 has 14 residues. In germline, CDR1 is SNHLY, CDR2 FYNNEI. With 8 bases removed from V and 0 bases from J, the gap between germline ends came to 12 bases. In DNA form, the CDR3 reads TGTGCCAGCTGGGGCGGGGATAGCACAGATACGCAGTATTTT. This gives the protein CASWGGDSTDTQYF.

This sequence joins TRBV7-2 and TRBJ1-1, with D hard to call. V lost 1 base and J lost 2, with 14 bases in between. Germline values: CDR1 SGHTA, CDR2 FQGNSA. The CDR3 runs to 16 residues. CDR3 amino acids: CASSLGIILENTEAFF. CDR3 DNA: TGTGCCAGCAGCTTAGGGATTATCCTGGAAAACACTGAAGCTTTCTTT.

This sequence joins TRBV6-6 and TRBJ2-7; 7 bases match TRBD1. The trim removed 0 bases at V and 5 bases at J, leaving 7 bases unmatched. CDR1 and CDR2 (germline): MNHNY, SVGAGI (reference sequence). This CDR3 comprises 15 residues. CDR3 DNA sequence: TGTGCCAGCAGTTACTCCAGACAGGGAATAAACGAGCAGTACTTC. Translated: CASSYSRQGINEQYF.

This chain links TRBV29-1 with TRBJ2-1; TRBD2 is a possible D gene (6 bases). The germline gives CDR1 SQVTM, CDR2 ANQGSEA. This CDR3 contains 14 residues. V lost 5 bases to trimming and J lost 2 bases, with 13 bases between them. The CDR3 spells CSVKRRAPYNEQFF. CDR3 bases: TGCAGCGTTAAGAGGAGGGCTCCCTACAATGAGCAGTTCTTC.

The chain carries TRBV7-9 and TRBJ1-6; no clear D. Deletions cut 7 bases from V and 7 bases from J, with 8 bases between. Germline V gene sequence: CDR1 SEHNR, CDR2 FQNEAQ (reference sequence). The length of the CDR3 is 12 residues. As DNA, the CDR3 is TGTGCCAGCACCCGGTCGAATTCACCCCTCCACTTT. Translated, it gives CASTRSNSPLHF.